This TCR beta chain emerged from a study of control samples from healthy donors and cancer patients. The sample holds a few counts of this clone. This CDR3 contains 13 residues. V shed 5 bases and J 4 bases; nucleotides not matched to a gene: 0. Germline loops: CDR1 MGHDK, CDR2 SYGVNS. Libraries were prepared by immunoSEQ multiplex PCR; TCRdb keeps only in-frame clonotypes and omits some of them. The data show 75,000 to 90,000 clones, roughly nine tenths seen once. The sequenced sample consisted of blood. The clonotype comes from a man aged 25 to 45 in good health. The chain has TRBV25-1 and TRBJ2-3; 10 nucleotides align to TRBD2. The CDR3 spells CASSSGGADTQYF. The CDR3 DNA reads TGTGCCAGCAGTAGCGGGGGGGCAGATACGCAGTATTTT.